A selection of T cell receptor beta chains follows, all from one sample in a study of molecular identifiers for immune sequencing clone quantification. TCRdb redid the calling of the PCR reads with MiXCR, one entry per CDR3 protein. This table holds roughly 300,000 distinct CDR3 sequences, roughly 24% found once. Sample: naive CD8+ T cells from blood, with Jurkat cell RNA spiked in. The receptor set was obtained from a human donor in good health. Some libraries in this study had Jurkat cell RNA spiked in. Each CDR3 is given with its conserved first and last residue.

V gene: TRBV29-1
J gene: TRBJ2-1
CDR3 protein: CSVELAVEGEQFF

V gene: TRBV4-2
J gene: TRBJ2-4
CDR3 protein: CASSQELSPVGIQYF

V gene: TRBV9
J gene: TRBJ2-7
CDR3 protein: CASSVGWGPGYEQYF

V gene: TRBV20-1
J gene: TRBJ2-3
CDR3 protein: CSAPTGLGTDTQYF

V gene: TRBV4-3
J gene: TRBJ2-5
CDR3 protein: CASSQDRWSQETQYF

V gene: TRBV11-3
J gene: TRBJ2-7
CDR3 protein: CASSVEYRLPEQYF

V gene: TRBV29-1
J gene: TRBJ2-3
CDR3 protein: CSVGGGNTDTQYF

V gene: TRBV7-9
J gene: TRBJ2-7
CDR3 protein: CASSSGPDRVDDEQYF

V gene: TRBV5-1
J gene: TRBJ2-7
CDR3 protein: CASSLTSSIDEQYF

V gene: TRBV5-1
J gene: TRBJ2-1
CDR3 protein: CASSLTSHQFF

V gene: TRBV5-6
J gene: TRBJ1-1
CDR3 protein: CASSLINWGLENTEAFF

V gene: TRBV18
J gene: TRBJ1-3
CDR3 protein: CASSPPIVTWTYSGNTIYF

V gene: TRBV12-3/TRBV12-4
J gene: TRBJ2-2
CDR3 protein: CASSPWLPTGELFF

V gene: TRBV14
J gene: TRBJ2-3
CDR3 protein: CASSQELAGSSTDTQYF

V gene: TRBV13
J gene: TRBJ1-1
CDR3 protein: CASSLGTGVAFF

V gene: TRBV29-1
J gene: TRBJ2-5
CDR3 protein: CSVVGLEGETQYF

V gene: TRBV7-6
J gene: TRBJ1-1
CDR3 protein: CASAPDRMNTEAFF

V gene: TRBV5-6
J gene: TRBJ2-7
CDR3 protein: CASTTSHFSYEQYF

V gene: TRBV6-2/TRBV6-3
J gene: TRBJ1-1
CDR3 protein: CASSYALNRGGTEAFF

V gene: TRBV30
J gene: TRBJ2-7
CDR3 protein: CAWSQPTESYEQYF

V gene: TRBV29-1
J gene: TRBJ2-3
CDR3 protein: CSVEDMVTYSTDTQYF

V gene: TRBV28
J gene: TRBJ2-7
CDR3 protein: CASSGRMTYEQYF

V gene: TRBV28
J gene: TRBJ2-7
CDR3 protein: CASSFRGAASYEQYF

V gene: TRBV25-1
J gene: TRBJ2-7
CDR3 protein: CASSDYRSSYEQYF

V gene: TRBV27
J gene: TRBJ2-2
CDR3 protein: CGSSRGLAGELFF

V gene: TRBV6-1
J gene: TRBJ2-5
CDR3 protein: CASSEELAAGVETQYF

V gene: TRBV28
J gene: TRBJ2-6
CDR3 protein: CASRIGQGSSGANVLTF

V gene: TRBV6-5
J gene: TRBJ2-3
CDR3 protein: CASGGTSTDTQYF

V gene: TRBV11-2
J gene: TRBJ2-5
CDR3 protein: CASSSFTDSKETQYF

V gene: TRBV27
J gene: TRBJ2-7
CDR3 protein: CASSPLSTVSYEQYF

V gene: TRBV29-1
J gene: TRBJ2-2
CDR3 protein: CSVQGANTGELFF

V gene: TRBV28
J gene: TRBJ1-1
CDR3 protein: CASRFTENTEAFF

V gene: TRBV6-5
J gene: TRBJ1-1
CDR3 protein: CASTPGSGANTEAFF

V gene: TRBV20-1
J gene: TRBJ2-3
CDR3 protein: CSALSLRVAGVSTDTQYF

V gene: TRBV6-5
J gene: TRBJ2-7
CDR3 protein: CASSYSSGAWEQYF

V gene: TRBV28
J gene: TRBJ2-5
CDR3 protein: CASSTWEETQYF

V gene: TRBV6-5
J gene: TRBJ1-2
CDR3 protein: CASSYSGGGGYTF

V gene: TRBV24-1
J gene: TRBJ2-2
CDR3 protein: CATRPRTSGEPEPNTGELFF

V gene: TRBV7-9
J gene: TRBJ2-7
CDR3 protein: CASSPGLGDLHEQYF

V gene: TRBV3-1
J gene: TRBJ2-2
CDR3 protein: CASSPGMNTGELFF

V gene: TRBV4-3
J gene: TRBJ2-7
CDR3 protein: CASSPSGRGQIYEQYF

V gene: TRBV7-2
J gene: TRBJ1-1
CDR3 protein: CASSSPGVPTEAFF

V gene: TRBV19
J gene: TRBJ2-3
CDR3 protein: CASTSLVTDTQYF

V gene: TRBV12-5
J gene: TRBJ2-3
CDR3 protein: CASGLATGGTDTQYF

V gene: TRBV10-2
J gene: TRBJ2-7
CDR3 protein: CASSDSGSSYEQYF

V gene: TRBV5-5
J gene: TRBJ1-1
CDR3 protein: CASSFGVDTEAFF

V gene: TRBV27
J gene: TRBJ2-5
CDR3 protein: CASIIHHATKETQYF

V gene: TRBV19
J gene: TRBJ1-4
CDR3 protein: CASSIGGVEKLFF

V gene: TRBV2
J gene: TRBJ2-1
CDR3 protein: CASAPLVTSTSGVHNEQFF

V gene: TRBV20-1
J gene: TRBJ2-1
CDR3 protein: CSASRLIFGRNNEQFF

V gene: TRBV12-3/TRBV12-4
J gene: TRBJ2-3
CDR3 protein: CASSFWATDTQYF

V gene: TRBV18
J gene: TRBJ1-1
CDR3 protein: CASSPWDGSLANTEAFF

V gene: TRBV10-2
J gene: TRBJ2-3
CDR3 protein: CASSKTGGPTDTQYF

V gene: TRBV11-2
J gene: TRBJ2-7
CDR3 protein: CATSPGTGGYEQYF

V gene: TRBV9
J gene: TRBJ2-5
CDR3 protein: CASSVVGRRQETQYF

V gene: TRBV7-9
J gene: TRBJ2-7
CDR3 protein: CASSSSRDKGWYEQYF

V gene: TRBV29-1
J gene: TRBJ2-2
CDR3 protein: CSVTAGNGELLF